This T cell receptor (beta chain) was identified in a study of human T cells and chemical hapten exposure. This clonotype was observed at least ten times. TCRdb ran MiXCR on the RACE reads and lists one entry per CDR3 protein. The sample yields hundreds of thousands of distinct CDR3 sequences, around 6% seen once. Specified time point: patch test 2, 6 weeks after DPC sensitization. As to treatment: therapeutic diphenylcyclopropenone sensitization with weekly scalp DPC. Per the germline V gene, CDR1 is MNHEY and CDR2 is SVGAGI. The CDR3 is made up of 15 amino acids. V lost 0 bases and J 4 bases, leaving 13 bases between the germline ends.

V is TRBV6-5 and J is TRBJ2-7, with D maybe TRBD2 (5 bases). This TCR was recovered from a woman aged 18-29 years with alopecia areata. Some clones in this sample may be carry-over from other donors' samples. This material consisted of whole blood, taken in connection with sensitization to the hapten diphenylcyclopropenone (DPC). The chain's CDR3 is CASSYSPGPGYEQYF. The CDR3 coding sequence is TGTGCCAGCAGTTACTCACCAGGCCCGGGGTACGAGCAGTACTTC.